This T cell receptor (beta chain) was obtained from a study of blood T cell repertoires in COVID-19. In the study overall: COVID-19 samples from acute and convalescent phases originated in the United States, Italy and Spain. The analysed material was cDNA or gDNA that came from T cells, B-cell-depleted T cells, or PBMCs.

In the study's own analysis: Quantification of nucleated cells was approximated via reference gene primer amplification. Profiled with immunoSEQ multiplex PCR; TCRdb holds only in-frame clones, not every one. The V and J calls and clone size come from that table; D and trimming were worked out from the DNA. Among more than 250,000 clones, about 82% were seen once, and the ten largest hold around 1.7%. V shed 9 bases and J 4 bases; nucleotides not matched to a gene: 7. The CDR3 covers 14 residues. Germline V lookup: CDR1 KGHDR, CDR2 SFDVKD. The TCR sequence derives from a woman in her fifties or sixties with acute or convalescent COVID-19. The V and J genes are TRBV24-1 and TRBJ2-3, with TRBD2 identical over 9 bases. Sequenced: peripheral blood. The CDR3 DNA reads TGTGCCACCGCGGGTAGCGGGAGTTCAGATACGCAGTATTTT. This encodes CATAGSGSSDTQYF.